The 14 T cell receptor beta chains below were found in one sample sequenced in a study of blood T cell repertoires in COVID-19. Clones were sequenced by immunoSEQ multiplex PCR, and TCRdb holds only the in-frame ones, with some missing. This sample has under 450,000 clones, with roughly 90% found just once. What was sequenced was peripheral blood. Receptor source: a woman in her fifties or sixties with COVID-19, enrolled during active disease.

The rearrangement uses TRBV7-9 and TRBJ2-3; 7 bases map to TRBD1. After removal of 7 bases from V and 0 bases from J, the junction contained 4 bases not matched to a gene. The length of the CDR3 is 14 residues. Germline lookup yields CDR1 SEHNR and CDR2 FQNEAQ (reference sequence). The CDR3 protein is CASTPGQSTDTQYF. The CDR3 DNA reads as TGTGCCAGCACTCCGGGACAGAGCACAGATACGCAGTATTTT.

V and J are TRBV2 and TRBJ2-7; D remains ambiguous. Germline V gives CDR1 SNHLY, CDR2 FYNNEI. The CDR3 is 12 amino acids. Between the trimmed V and J ends, which lost 7 bases and 2 bases, there was a span of 9 bases. In nucleotides, the CDR3 is TGTGCCAGCAATAGCCGCGCCTACGAGCAGTACTTC. It is translated as CASNSRAYEQYF.

The chain recombines TRBV7-8 with TRBJ1-2, with TRBD1 identical over 11 bases. After removal of 1 base from V and 4 bases from J, the junction contained 2 bases not matched to a gene. Germline CDR1 SGHVS, CDR2 FQNEAQ. CDR3 length: 15 amino acids. CDR3 amino acids: CASSLGTGGGYGYTF. The CDR3 coding sequence is TGTGCCAGCAGCTTAGGGACAGGGGGCGGCTATGGCTACACCTTC.

The V and J genes are TRBV4-2 and TRBJ1-3; D is unresolved. V lost 4 bases to trimming and J lost 4 bases, with 11 bases between them. Germline V lookup: CDR1 LGHNA, CDR2 YNFKEQ. CDR3 length: 14 amino acids. CDR3 sequence (DNA): TGTGCCAGCAGCCGAGACGAGTCGGGAAACACCATATATTTT. This codes for CASSRDESGNTIYF.

This sequence joins TRBV30 and TRBJ1-2; 9 bases line up with TRBD1. The germline gives CDR1 GTSNPN, CDR2 SVGIG (reference sequence). The CDR3 has 14 residues. Unmatched junction bases numbered 5, after V lost 0 bases and J lost 6 bases. The CDR3 is CAWSVWDREDGYTF. The CDR3 bases are TGTGCCTGGAGTGTGTGGGACAGGGAGGATGGCTACACCTTC.

The chain has TRBV18 and TRBJ1-1; a possible D gene is TRBD1 (5 bases). The germline V gene encodes CDR1 KGHSH and CDR2 LQKENI. V shed 2 bases and J shed 0 bases, with 10 bases lying between them. This CDR3 region has 15 residues. CDR3 region: CASSPTQVMNTEAFF. In nucleotides, the CDR3 is TGTGCCAGCTCACCAACACAGGTAATGAACACTGAAGCTTTCTTT.

This clone was counted once. J is TRBJ1-1 and V is TRBV5-4; a weak D match, TRBD1 (6 bases). CDR1 SGHNT and CDR2 YYREEE come from the germline V gene (reference sequence). This CDR3 is 14 amino acids long. Trimming took 4 bases from V and 4 from J, leaving 14 bases between them. The CDR3 sequence is CASSLGGGLTEAFF. CDR3 DNA: TGTGCCAGCAGCCTGGGGGGGGGCCTCACTGAAGCTTTCTTT.

The chain has TRBV2 and TRBJ2-7; D is perhaps TRBD1 (6 bases). CDR1 and CDR2 (germline): SNHLY, FYNNEI. The CDR3 totals 12 residues. Trimming cost V 7 bases and J 3 bases, with 10 bases left between them. Here the CDR3 reads CASKGVNYEQYF. The CDR3 bases are TGTGCCAGCAAGGGGGTGAACTACGAGCAGTACTTC.

A note on this clone: A junction boundary mismatches the germline segment, possibly from a read error. The chain couples TRBV6-1 to TRBJ2-7; 8 bases align to TRBD2. The CDR3 is 11 residues long. The germline CDR1 and CDR2 sequences are MNHNS and SASEGT. CDR3 DNA sequence: TGTGCCAGCAGTGATAGGCGGGGGGAGTGCTTC. Translation: CASSDRRGECF.

The J gene is TRBJ2-3, the V gene TRBV6-5; 11 bases are shared with TRBD2. The CDR3 is 15 residues long. CDR1 MNHEY and CDR2 SVGAGI come from the germline V gene. The J segment lost 0 bases and the V segment lost 7 bases, leaving 3 bases of the junction unmatched. The CDR3, as DNA: TGTGCCAGCAATAGACTAGCGGGGAGCACAGATACGCAGTATTTT. It codes for CASNRLAGSTDTQYF.

The chain uses TRBV7-2 and TRBJ1-4; the D gene is possibly TRBD1 (6 bases). This CDR3 comprises 14 residues. The germline CDR1 and CDR2 sequences are SGHTA and FQGNSA. V was cut by 5 bases and J by 11 bases, with 18 bases left in between. For the CDR3, the DNA is TGTGCCAGCAGCCCTGAACAGGGTCAGGAGAAACTGTTTTTT. Amino acid sequence: CASSPEQGQEKLFF.

The V call is TRBV3-1 (or the pseudogene TRBV3-2), the J call TRBJ1-2, with D perhaps TRBD1 (6 bases). The CDR3 loop spans 13 amino acids. V lost 4 bases and J 9 bases, leaving 15 bases between the germline ends. The germline CDR1 and CDR2 sequences are LGHDT and YNNKEL (reference sequence). CDR3 region: CASSRRETGRYTF. For the CDR3, the DNA is TGTGCCAGCAGCCGCCGTGAGACAGGCCGCTACACCTTC.

V is TRBV19 and J is TRBJ2-5; perhaps TRBD1 as D (7 bases). V shed 1 base and J shed 1 base, with 13 bases lying between them. This CDR3 region has 16 residues. Germline CDR1 reads LNHDA; CDR2 reads SQIVND (reference sequence). CDR3 sequence reads: CASSIGGAGGQETQYF. The DNA for the CDR3 is TGTGCCAGTAGTATAGGGGGGGCAGGGGGCCAAGAGACCCAGTACTTC.

This chain connects TRBV5-1 to TRBJ2-2; 7 bases align to TRBD1. Trimming took 0 bases from V and 6 from J; bases not matched to a gene: 5. Germline V CDR1 and CDR2: SGHRS, YFSETQ. This CDR3 has 15 residues. The CDR3 sequence is CASSLVTGLAGELFF. CDR3 in DNA: TGCGCCAGCAGCTTGGTGACAGGGCTCGCCGGGGAGCTGTTTTTT.